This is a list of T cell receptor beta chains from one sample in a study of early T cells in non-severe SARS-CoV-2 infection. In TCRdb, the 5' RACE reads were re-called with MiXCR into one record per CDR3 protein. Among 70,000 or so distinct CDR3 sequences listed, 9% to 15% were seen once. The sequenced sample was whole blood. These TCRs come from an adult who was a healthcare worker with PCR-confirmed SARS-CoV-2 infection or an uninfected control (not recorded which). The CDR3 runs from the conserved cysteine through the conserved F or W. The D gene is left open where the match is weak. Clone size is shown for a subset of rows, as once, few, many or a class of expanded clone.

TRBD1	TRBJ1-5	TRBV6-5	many	TGTGCCAGCAGTAACAGGGGGCGAGATCAGCCCCAGCATTTT	CASSNRGRDQPQHF
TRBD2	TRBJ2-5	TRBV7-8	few	TGTGCCAGCAGCTTAGCACTAGCGGGGGGACCCCAAGAGACCCAGTACTTC	CASSLALAGGPQETQYF
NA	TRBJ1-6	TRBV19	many	TGTGCCAGTAGTTCCTCCGGACAGTATAATTCACCCCTCCACTTT	CASSSSGQYNSPLHF
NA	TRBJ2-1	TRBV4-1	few	TGCGCCAGCAGCCAAGAGCCCAAGTACAATGAGCAGTTCTTC	CASSQEPKYNEQFF
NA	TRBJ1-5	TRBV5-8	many	TGTGCCAGCAGCTTTTCGTCCCCGGGGGCGAATCAGCCCCAGCATTTT	CASSFSSPGANQPQHF
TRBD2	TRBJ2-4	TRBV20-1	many	TGCAGTGCTCGAGACCTTATCCTTAGCGGGGGGGCCTTAAACATTCAGTACTTC	CSARDLILSGGALNIQYF
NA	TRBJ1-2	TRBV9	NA	TGTGCCAGCAGCGTAGAGGCTGCCCCCTTTTACTATGGCTACACCTTC	CASSVEAAPFYYGYTF
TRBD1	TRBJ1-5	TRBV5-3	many	TGTGCCAGAAGCCCGTACAGGGGAGTGAACAATCAGCCCCAGCATTTT	CARSPYRGVNNQPQHF
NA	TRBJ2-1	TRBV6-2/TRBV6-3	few	TGTGCCAGCAGTTACTCGGGGCAGGGCTCCTACAATGAGCAGTTCTTC	CASSYSGQGSYNEQFF
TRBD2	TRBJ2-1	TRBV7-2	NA	TGTGCCAGCAGGCCCCGGCCCAGCGGGGGGGCTTATGAGCAGTTCTTC	CASRPRPSGGAYEQFF
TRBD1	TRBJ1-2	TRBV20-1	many	TGCAGTGCTAAGGACAGGTCCTACTATGGCTACACCTTC	CSAKDRSYYGYTF
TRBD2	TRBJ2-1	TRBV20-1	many	TGCAGTGCTAACCCGGGACTAGCGGGGCGAAGCTCCTACAATGAGCAGTTCTTC	CSANPGLAGRSSYNEQFF
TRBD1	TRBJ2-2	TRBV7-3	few	TGTGCCAGCAGCCGGGACAGGGGGCAACCCGGGGAGCTGTTTTTT	CASSRDRGQPGELFF
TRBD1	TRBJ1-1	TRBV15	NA	TGTGCCACCAGCAGCGCCGGGACAGCGAACACTGAAGCTTTCTTT	CATSSAGTANTEAFF
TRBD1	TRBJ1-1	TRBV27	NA	TGTGCCAGCAGAGAACAGGGGATGAACACTGAAGCTTTCTTT	CASREQGMNTEAFF
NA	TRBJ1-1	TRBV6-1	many	TGTGCCAGCAGATCACCGACGGCCAGCATGAACACTGAAGCTTTCTTT	CASRSPTASMNTEAFF
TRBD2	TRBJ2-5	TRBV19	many	TGTGCCACTAGAGAGCGGGGGCTCCAAGAGACCCAGTACTTC	CATRERGLQETQYF
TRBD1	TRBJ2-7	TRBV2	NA	TGTGCCAGCAGTGTTCTTCCCACAGGGGGCGGAGAGCAGTACTTC	CASSVLPTGGGEQYF
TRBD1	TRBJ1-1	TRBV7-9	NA	TGTGCCAGCAGCCGGGGACAGGCCTACACTGAAGCTTTCTTC	CASSRGQAYTEAFF
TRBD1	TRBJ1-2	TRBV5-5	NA	TGTGCCAGCAGCTTGGCCGGCCGGGACAGGTACTATGGCTACACCTTC	CASSLAGRDRYYGYTF
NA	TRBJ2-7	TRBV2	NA	TGTGCCAGCAGTGGAACTTACGAGCAGTACTTC	CASSGTYEQYF
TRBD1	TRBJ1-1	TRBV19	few	TGTGCCAGTAGTATCACCCCTACGACAGGGGGGGGCACTGAAGCTTTCTTT	CASSITPTTGGGTEAFF
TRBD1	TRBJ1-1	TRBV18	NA	TGTGCCAGCTCACGACAGGGTTATGAAGCTTTCTTT	CASSRQGYEAFF
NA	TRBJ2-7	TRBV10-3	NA	TGTGCCATCAGATCAGGGGACTCCTACGAGCAGTACTTC	CAIRSGDSYEQYF
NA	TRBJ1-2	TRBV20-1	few	TGCAGTGCTAAACCAGGGGACTATGGCTACACCTTC	CSAKPGDYGYTF
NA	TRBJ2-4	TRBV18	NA	TGTGCCAGCTCGGGGACCGAGAAAAACATTCAGTACTTC	CASSGTEKNIQYF
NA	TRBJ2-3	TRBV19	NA	TGTGCCAGTAGTATCCTTGCGCCCTACACAGATACGCAGTATTTT	CASSILAPYTDTQYF
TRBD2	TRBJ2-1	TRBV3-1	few	TGTGCCAGCAGGAGAAGTAGCGGGAGCTACAATGAGCAGTTCTTC	CASRRSSGSYNEQFF
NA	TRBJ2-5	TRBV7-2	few	TGTGCCAGCAGCCTCAACCAAGAGACCCAGTACTTC	CASSLNQETQYF
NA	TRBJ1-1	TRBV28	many	TGTGCCAGCGGGCCCGGGGCGATGAACACTGAAGCTTTCTTT	CASGPGAMNTEAFF
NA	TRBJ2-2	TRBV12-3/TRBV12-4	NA	TGTGCCAGCAGTCCCCCGCCCCCAGGGGAGCTGTTTTTT	CASSPPPPGELFF
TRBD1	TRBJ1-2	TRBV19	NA	TGTGCCAGTACCAATTCACCGGGACAGCAAAACTATGGCTACACCTTC	CASTNSPGQQNYGYTF
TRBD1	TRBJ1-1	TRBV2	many	TGTGCCGCCGAACCGGGACAGGGGAACACTGAAGCTTTCTTT	CAAEPGQGNTEAFF
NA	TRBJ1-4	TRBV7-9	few	TGTGCCAGCAGCTTAGCTCGCCCAGTTAATGAAAAACTGTTTTTT	CASSLARPVNEKLFF
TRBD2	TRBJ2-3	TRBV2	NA	TGTGCCAGCAGAATTAGCGGGGGGCTTGGAGATACGCAGTATTTT	CASRISGGLGDTQYF
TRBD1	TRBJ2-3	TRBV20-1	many	TGCAGTGCTAGACTTCTGACAGGGGGGGACGCAGATACGCAGTATTTT	CSARLLTGGDADTQYF
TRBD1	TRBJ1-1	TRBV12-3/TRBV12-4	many	TGTGCCAGCAGTTCCGACAGGGGGAACACTGAAGCTTTCTTT	CASSSDRGNTEAFF
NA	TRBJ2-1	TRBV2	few	TGTGCCAGCAGTGAACCACAGGGCCAGGGCTACAATGAGCAGTTCTTC	CASSEPQGQGYNEQFF
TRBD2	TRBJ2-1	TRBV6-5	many	TGTGCCAGCAGTTACCCTAGCGGGGGGGCCGGAGCGAATGAGCAGTTCTTC	CASSYPSGGAGANEQFF
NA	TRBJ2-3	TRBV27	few	TGTGCCAGCAGTCAGTACTCTTCGGGTACGCAGTATTTT	CASSQYSSGTQYF
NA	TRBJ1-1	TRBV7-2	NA	TGTGCCAGCAGCTTTCAGGGCCCCGGGTCTGAAGCTTTCTTT	CASSFQGPGSEAFF
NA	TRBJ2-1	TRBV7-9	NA	TGTGCCAGCAGCTTAATTAGGTCGTGGCGGGGCGGGAATGAGCAGTTCTTC	CASSLIRSWRGGNEQFF
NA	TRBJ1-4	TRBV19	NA	TGTGCCAGTAGTGAAGACTTCTCGTCCGGAAAACTGTTTTTT	CASSEDFSSGKLFF
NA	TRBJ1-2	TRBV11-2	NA	TGTGCCAGCGAGCACGGACCGACCAATTCTAACTATGGCTACACCTTC	CASEHGPTNSNYGYTF
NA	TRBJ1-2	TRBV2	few	TGTGCCAGCAGTCCGGGGGTGGAAGTCTATGGCTACACCTTC	CASSPGVEVYGYTF
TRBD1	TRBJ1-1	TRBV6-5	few	TGTGCCAGCAGTCCGACGGGACAGGGTTCCAATGAAGCTTTCTTT	CASSPTGQGSNEAFF
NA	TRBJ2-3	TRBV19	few	TGTGCCAGTAGTATGGCTATAAGCACAGATACGCAGTATTTT	CASSMAISTDTQYF
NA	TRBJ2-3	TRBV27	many	TGTGCCAGCAGCCCCTATGAGGGCACTGGGGGTACGCAGTATTTT	CASSPYEGTGGTQYF
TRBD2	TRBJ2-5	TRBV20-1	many	TGCAGTGCCCGGACTAGCGGGGGACAAGAGACCCAGTACTTC	CSARTSGGQETQYF
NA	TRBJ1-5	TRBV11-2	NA	TGTGCCAGCAGCTTAGCGGGGACGAAGCCCCAGCATTTT	CASSLAGTKPQHF
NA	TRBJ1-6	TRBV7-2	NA	TGTGCCAGCAGCCATCAGGTGGACACCGGCTCACCCCTCCACTTT	CASSHQVDTGSPLHF
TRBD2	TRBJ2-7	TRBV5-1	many	TGCGCCAGCAATGGCGGGGGGCGAGCCTACGAGCAGTACTTC	CASNGGGRAYEQYF
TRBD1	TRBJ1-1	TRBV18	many	TGTGCCAGCTCACCGGGACAGGTGGCTTTCTTT	CASSPGQVAFF